One sample yielded the 24 T cell receptor beta chains listed below, sequenced in a study of T cells in Graves' hyperthyroidism and ophthalmopathy. The CDR3 regions of TCR beta were amplified from RNA transcripts. The TCR CDR3 was amplified in a first-round RT-PCR using the HTBI primer set. One entry per CDR3 protein results from TCRdb running MiXCR on the multiplex PCR reads. The sample lists a few hundred thousand distinct CDR3 sequences, roughly 15% occurring once. The sample taken for sequencing was blood. The receptors here all came from a woman aged 25-40 years with Graves' ophthalmopathy.

This clonotype has ten or more counts. This chain connects TRBV30 to TRBJ1-1, with D possibly TRBD1 on 6 matching bases. With 0 bases removed from V and 10 bases from J, the gap between germline ends came to 24 bases. This CDR3 spans 16 amino acids. CDR1 is GTSNPN and CDR2 is SVGIG in the germline V gene (reference sequence). CDR3 amino acids: CAWSVGQSPTRSVAFF. The DNA of the CDR3 is TGTGCCTGGAGTGTAGGACAGTCCCCCACCAGGTCGGTAGCTTTCTTT.

This clonotype was detected a few times. Given a much more abundant clone one base away, this may be a read error. This chain uses TRBV12-3 or TRBV12-4 with TRBJ1-3; D unclear. The length of the CDR3 is 14 residues. CDR3 DNA: TGTGCCAACAGTCCCTCGGGTGTAGGAAACACCATATATTTT. Translation: CANSPSGVGNTIYF.

This clonotype was seen many times. The rearrangement links TRBV7-3 to TRBJ2-3; tentatively, D is TRBD2 (7 bases). Germline V gene sequence: CDR1 SGHTA, CDR2 FQGTGA. The CDR3 totals 16 residues. Trimming removed 3 bases at V and 1 base at J, with 14 bases between. The DNA for the CDR3 is TGTGCCAGCAGCTTCAATACCGGGGGGCGCACAGATACGCAGTATTTT. Its translation is CASSFNTGGRTDTQYF.

The chain links TRBV7-8 to TRBJ2-3, with 13 bases lining up with TRBD2. The CDR3 is 15 residues long. The junction had 6 bases not matched to a gene; V was cut back by 5 bases and J by 7 bases. Germline loops: CDR1 SGHVS, CDR2 FQNEAQ. The CDR3 spells CASSTLAGGPHTQYF. The CDR3 DNA follows: TGTGCCAGCAGCACACTAGCGGGGGGGCCGCATACGCAGTATTTT.

The chain couples TRBV2 to TRBJ2-7; 15 nucleotides match TRBD2. This CDR3 is built from 16 residues. V shed 6 bases and J 3 bases; nucleotides not matched to a gene: 6. CDR1 is SNHLY and CDR2 is FYNNEI in the germline V gene. The CDR3 DNA reads as TGTGCCAGCAGGGGGGGGACTAGCGGGGGGATCTACGAGCAGTACTTC. Translated, it gives CASRGGTSGGIYEQYF.

This clonotype came up a few times. This chain's CDR3 is CASSQDQIGTNEQFF. CDR3 coding DNA: TGCGCCAGCAGCCAAGACCAGATAGGTACTAATGAGCAGTTCTTC. The rearrangement links TRBV4-1 to TRBJ2-1; D uncertain. V was trimmed by 0 bases and J by 7 bases, leaving 13 bases between them. This CDR3 is built from 15 residues. Germline-derived CDR1 and CDR2 are MGHRA and YSYEKL.

This clonotype was recorded at least ten times. The V and J genes are TRBV12-3 or TRBV12-4 and TRBJ2-7; no clear D gene. The V gene lost 5 bases and the J gene lost 4 bases, with 9 bases spanning the gap. The CDR3 covers 12 residues. The chain's CDR3 is CASSRTLYEQYF. Here the CDR3 DNA reads TGTGCCAGCAGTCGAACGCTATACGAGCAGTACTTC.

The sample holds many counts of this clonotype. The V call is TRBV28, the J call TRBJ1-1, with a tentative D call TRBD1 (5 bases). V lost 5 bases to trimming and J lost 6 bases, with 28 bases between them. The CDR3 has 18 residues. Germline CDR1 and CDR2: MDHEN and SYDVKM. CDR3 DNA: TGTGCCAGCAGTCTGTTAGGGAACCCGGGACCCAAGGCTGCTGAAGCTTTCTTT. Protein sequence: CASSLLGNPGPKAAEAFF. Complete variable domain (other parts from reference TRBV28 and TRBJ1-1): DVKVTQSSRYLVKRTGEKVFLECVQDMDHENMFWYRQDPGLGLRLIYFSYDVKMKEKGDIPEGYSVSREKKERFSLILESASTNQTSMYLCASSLLGNPGPKAAEAFFGQGTRLTVV.

As regards this clonotype: This may be a read error, as it is one base from a much larger clone. Because the CDR3 is missing its conserved closing phenylalanine or tryptophan, this is likely a read error. The chain links TRBV28 to TRBJ1-1, with 8 bases matching TRBD1. V was pared by 6 bases and J by 0 bases, with 6 bases of the junction left unmatched. CDR1 is MDHEN, CDR2 SYDVKM, per germline. The CDR3 loop spans 15 amino acids. CDR3 nucleotides: TGTGCCAGCAGGGACCGGACAGGGATGAACACTGAAGCTTTCCTT. This codes for CASRDRTGMNTEAFL.

The sample holds many counts of this clonotype. This chain joins TRBV28 and TRBJ1-6; 8 nucleotides match TRBD1. Germline CDR1 reads MDHEN; CDR2 reads SYDVKM. J lost 8 bases, V lost 5 bases, and 8 bases had no gene match. The CDR3 is made up of 15 amino acids. The CDR3 reads CASSPRTGWYSPLHF. In nucleotides, the CDR3 is TGTGCCAGCAGTCCCCGGACAGGGTGGTATTCACCCCTCCACTTT.

In this sample, this clonotype turned up many times. The J gene is TRBJ2-5, the V gene TRBV12-3 or TRBV12-4; D not certain. The CDR3 length is 11 residues. Between the trimmed V and J ends, which lost 6 bases and 5 bases, there was a span of 7 bases. The CDR3 nucleotides are TGTGCCAGCAGCTTTCGGGAGACCCAGTACTTC. It yields the protein CASSFRETQYF.

There are a few counts of this clonotype. The chain has TRBV12-3 or TRBV12-4 and TRBJ2-7; D unresolved. V was clipped by 7 bases and J by 3 bases, with 10 bases between them. The CDR3 contains 12 residues. CDR3 nucleotide sequence: TGTGCCAGCATGGGCGTGGACTACGAGCAGTACTTC. Encoded protein: CASMGVDYEQYF.

This clonotype was counted ten times or more. The chain is built from TRBV7-9 and TRBJ2-7; tentatively, D is TRBD2 (6 bases). The V end was cut by 5 bases, the J end by 2 bases, with 13 bases between. The CDR3 sequence is 14 residues long. CDR1 is SEHNR, CDR2 FQNEAQ, per germline (reference sequence). The CDR3 DNA reads as TGTGCCAGCAGCACCGGGACTGTTACCTACGAGCAGTACTTC. This sequence encodes CASSTGTVTYEQYF.

This clonotype has ten or more counts. The chain couples TRBV12-3 or TRBV12-4 to TRBJ2-3; TRBD2 matches 8 bases. The CDR3 covers 16 residues. With 1 base clipped from V and 5 bases from J, the junction kept 8 bases outside the gene matches. The CDR3 DNA follows: TGTGCCAGCAGTTTAGTAACGGGGGGGCCGATAGATACGCAGTATTTT. Translation: CASSLVTGGPIDTQYF.

This clonotype was observed many times. In DNA form, the CDR3 reads TGTGCCATCAGTGGACTACCGAACACCGGGGAGCTGTTTTTT. Protein product: CAISGLPNTGELFF. The chain recombines TRBV10-3 with TRBJ2-2, with D perhaps matching TRBD2 (5 bases). The CDR3 runs 14 residues. V gave up 4 bases and J gave up 0 bases, with 6 bases separating them. The germline V gene encodes CDR1 ENHRY and CDR2 SYGVKD.

The sample holds many counts of this clonotype. This chain connects TRBV20-1 to TRBJ1-5, with 7 positions matching TRBD1. The CDR3 sequence is 14 residues long. CDR1 and CDR2 from the germline V gene are DFQATT and SNEGSKA (reference sequence). V gave up 6 bases and J gave up 3 bases; unmatched junction bases: 8. CDR3 in amino acids: CSASTGANNQPQHF. The CDR3 region has the DNA TGCAGTGCCTCCACAGGGGCAAACAATCAGCCCCAGCATTTT.

The J gene is TRBJ2-7, the V gene TRBV7-8; tentative D call: TRBD1 (5 bases). Germline loops: CDR1 SGHVS, CDR2 FQNEAQ. V lost 5 bases and J lost 6, with 20 bases in between. This CDR3 spans 15 amino acids. CDR3 in DNA: TGTGCCAGCAGCGCCTATGGGCCTGCAGGGTTCGAGCAGTACTTC. This sequence encodes CASSAYGPAGFEQYF.

This clonotype was seen ten or more times. The V gene is TRBV6-5, the J gene TRBJ2-3, with D perhaps matching TRBD1 (6 bases). This CDR3 is 15 amino acids long. CDR1 and CDR2 from the germline V gene are MNHEY and SVGAGI. Deletions cut 2 bases from V and 2 bases from J, with 11 bases between. As DNA, the CDR3 is TGTGCCAGCAGTTACCAAACAGGGTCCACAGATACGCAGTATTTT. Translation: CASSYQTGSTDTQYF.

The chain carries TRBV15 and TRBJ2-2; TRBD1 might be the D (5 bases). The CDR3 has 15 amino acids. Trimming removed 8 bases from V and 0 bases from J, with 13 bases in between. Germline CDR1 LNHNV, CDR2 YYDKDF (reference sequence). The CDR3 protein is CATSDLDTNTGELFF. CDR3 DNA sequence: TGTGCCACCTCGGATCTGGACACGAACACCGGGGAGCTGTTTTTT.

Ten or more counts support this clonotype. CDR3 DNA: TGTGCCAGCAGGAGACAGGGGGCATTCGGTCAGCCCCAGCATTTT. Translating it yields CASRRQGAFGQPQHF. This chain joins TRBV12-3 or TRBV12-4 and TRBJ1-5; 10 bases align to TRBD1. Trimming took 6 bases from V and 6 from J; bases not matched to a gene: 8. This CDR3 contains 15 residues.

The chain recombines TRBV6-1 with TRBJ2-2, with TRBD1 identical over 7 bases. CDR1 MNHNS and CDR2 SASEGT come from the germline V gene. The CDR3 runs to 18 residues. With V trimmed by 9 bases and J by 2 bases, 18 bases remained unmatched. The chain's CDR3 is CARSIRQRDRTNTGELFF. The CDR3 nucleotides are TGTGCCAGGAGTATTAGACAAAGGGACAGAACAAACACCGGGGAGCTGTTTTTT.

This chain uses TRBV7-6 with TRBJ2-1; TRBD2 might be the D (6 bases). The CDR3 has 14 amino acids. Deletions cut 5 bases from V and 4 bases from J, with 12 bases between. The germline V gene encodes CDR1 SGHVS and CDR2 FNYEAQ. The CDR3 bases are TGTGCCAGCAGCCCCCCGGGGGTGTACAATGAGCAGTTCTTC. It codes for CASSPPGVYNEQFF. Full variable domain (outside the CDR3, taken from reference TRBV7-6 and TRBJ2-1): GAGVSQSPRYKVTKRGQDVALRCDPISGHVSLYWYRQALGQGPEFLTYFNYEAQQDKSGLPNDRFSAERPEGSISTLTIQRTEQRDSAMYRCASSPPGVYNEQFFGPGTRLTVL.

The chain uses TRBV28 and TRBJ1-4; possible D gene TRBD1, 5 bases. Germline V gives CDR1 MDHEN, CDR2 SYDVKM. Trimming took 2 bases from V and 0 from J, leaving 10 bases between them. CDR3 length equals 16 residues. The CDR3 DNA reads as TGTGCCAGCAGTTTAAGCGGGGGGGCAACTAATGAAAAACTGTTTTTT. This codes for CASSLSGGATNEKLFF.

There are many counts of this clonotype. The chain recombines TRBV18 with TRBJ2-7, with a weak D call TRBD1 (5 bases). Trimming cost V 4 bases and J 7 bases, with 14 bases left between them. This CDR3 is built from 13 residues. Germline V CDR1 and CDR2: KGHSH, LQKENI. DNA for the CDR3: TGTGCCAGCTCACTCACCCAGGGTTGGGAGCAGTACTTC. This sequence encodes CASSLTQGWEQYF. Full variable domain (rest looked up from reference TRBV18 and TRBJ2-7): NAGVMQNPRHLVRRRGQEARLRCSPMKGHSHVYWYRQLPEEGLKFMVYLQKENIIDESGMPKERFSAEFPKEGPSILRIQQVVRGDSAAYFCASSLTQGWEQYFGPGTRLTVT.